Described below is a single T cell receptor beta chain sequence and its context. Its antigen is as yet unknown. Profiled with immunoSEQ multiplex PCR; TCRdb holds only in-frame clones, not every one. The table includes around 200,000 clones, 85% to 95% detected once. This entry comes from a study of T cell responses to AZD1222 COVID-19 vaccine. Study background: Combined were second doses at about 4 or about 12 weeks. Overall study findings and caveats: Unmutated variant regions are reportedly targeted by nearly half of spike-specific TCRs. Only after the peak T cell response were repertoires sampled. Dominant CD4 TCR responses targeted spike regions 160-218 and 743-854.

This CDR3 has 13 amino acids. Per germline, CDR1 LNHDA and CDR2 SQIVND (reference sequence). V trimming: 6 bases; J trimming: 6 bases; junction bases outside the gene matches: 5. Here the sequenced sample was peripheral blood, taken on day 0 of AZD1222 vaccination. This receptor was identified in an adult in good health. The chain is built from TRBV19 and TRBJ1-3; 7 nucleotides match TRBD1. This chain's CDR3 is CASRPGQKNTIYF. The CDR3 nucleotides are TGTGCCAGTAGACCGGGACAGAAAAACACCATATATTTT.